This T cell receptor beta chain was profiled in a study of blood T cell repertoires in COVID-19. Repertoires were generated with immunoSEQ multiplex PCR, while TCRdb's copy carries only in-frame clones and drops some. Of over 150,000 clones in the sample, around 84% were seen once. This receptor was taken from a man aged 60 to 69 with COVID-19, enrolled during active disease. Sequenced: peripheral blood.

Here the CDR3 reads CASSPGLKQGFELFF. CDR3 in DNA: TGTGCCAGCTCACCCGGCCTTAAACAGGGATTCGAACTGTTTTTT. This rearrangement joins TRBV18 to TRBJ1-4, with D possibly matching TRBD1 (6 bases). Trimming cost V 3 bases and J 12 bases, with 20 bases left between them. The CDR3 length is 15 residues. The germline gives CDR1 KGHSH, CDR2 LQKENI.